This T cell receptor (beta chain) was sequenced for a study of neurological immune-mediated disorders (dated by TCRdb to about 2019). Broadly, across the study: Using UMI-based sequencing, the study compared peripheral blood TCR-beta repertoires from patients with HTLV-I-associated myelopathy (HAM/TSP), patients with multiple sclerosis, and healthy controls. The approximately 98 TCR-beta libraries included longitudinal samples, technical triplicates and paired sorted CD4+ and CD8+ T-cell subsets alongside PBMC samples. Longitudinal HAM/TSP and healthy donors had 3 time-points each (roughly 3-45 month intervals). The cohort was made up of 68 subjects, consisting of some 15 HAM/TSP patients, around 35 multiple sclerosis patients and 20 or so healthy controls.

This clonotype was seen repeatedly, ten times or more. No antigen is known for it. The record has no base qualities; no much larger clone is one base away. To synthesize cDNA, template-switch 5'RACE was performed with a primer carrying a 10-nucleotide random unique molecular identifier so that each TCR transcript was tagged. Each sequencing run produced over 160 million TCR-beta sequences covering 15-18 subjects. The RNeasy kit was used for extraction of total RNA. The KAPA Real-time Library Amplification kit was used to amplify TCR-beta VDJ regions with primers for the TCR constant region and the 5'RACE anchor. Sample indexes and Illumina adaptors were added in a first PCR, after which library yield was increased in a second PCR. After Ampure bead purification, the roughly 650 bp TCR product was size-selected on a 2% E-gel SizeSelection system. Library quality was checked on a Bioanalyzer, concentration was measured with Qubit, and libraries were quantified with the Kapa Library Quantification kit before pooling. An Illumina HiSeq 2500 sequenced the libraries paired-end 2 x 150 bp. To increase sequence diversity, roughly 24-32% phiX was spiked into each library pool. The authors' analysis ran thus. The UMI-based MiGEC pipeline processed quality-filtered reads and removed over 75% of raw TCR sequences during error correction. IMGT germline references were used for aligning VDJ genes, and each clonotype was defined as a unique CDR3 amino acid sequence together with its V-J genes. Clonal expansion, Shannon diversity and CDR3 relatedness were evaluated with VDJtools (CalcPairwiseDistances, ClusterSamples), while phylogenetic trees were built in CLCbio workbench. Clones with at least 8 unique UMIs were defined as expanded, with this threshold being based on coefficient-of-variation modelling across technical triplicates. The public reads were run again by TCRdb, first through fastp at Q25 and then through MiXCR, and only productive beta chains were kept. Records with the same CDR3 protein are collapsed into one entry carrying the most frequent genes and DNA. TCRdb, not the authors, supplied the V and J calls. This sample comprises around 100,000 distinct CDR3 sequences, 10% to 11% of them detected only once. The ten biggest clones cover 3.1% of the sample.

Points the paper makes about the study in general: Across subjects, expanded clones never shared an identical CDR3 amino acid sequence, which suggests that the TCR-beta repertoires in every group were private. TCR clonal expansion was highest in HAM/TSP patients and lowest in MS patients, with MS patients falling below even healthy controls.

The time point label corresponds to: longitudinal time-point 3. For the unsorted PBMC libraries, 2 million PBMCs were stored in RNAlater at -80 degrees C until RNA extraction and were used to generate the libraries. Peripheral blood underwent Ficoll-Hypaque density gradient centrifugation to isolate PBMCs, which were then cryopreserved in liquid nitrogen. Including the terminal cysteine and phenylalanine, the CDR3 comprises 15 residues. CDR3 DNA only is kept here, 45 bases in frame from base 1. The germline V gene specifies SGDLS as CDR1 and YYNGEE as CDR2. V is shortened by 0 bases, J by 7 bases, and the region joining them spans 16 bases.

Sample: PBMCs. The sequence links TRBV9 to TRBJ1-1; TRBD1 could be the D gene, as 5 bases match. This TCR derives from a female donor with HTLV-1-associated myelopathy (HAM/TSP). This receptor carries the CDR3 CASSVVGTWTNEAFF. The nucleotides read TGTGCCAGCAGCGTAGTGGGGACCTGGACTAATGAAGCTTTCTTT.